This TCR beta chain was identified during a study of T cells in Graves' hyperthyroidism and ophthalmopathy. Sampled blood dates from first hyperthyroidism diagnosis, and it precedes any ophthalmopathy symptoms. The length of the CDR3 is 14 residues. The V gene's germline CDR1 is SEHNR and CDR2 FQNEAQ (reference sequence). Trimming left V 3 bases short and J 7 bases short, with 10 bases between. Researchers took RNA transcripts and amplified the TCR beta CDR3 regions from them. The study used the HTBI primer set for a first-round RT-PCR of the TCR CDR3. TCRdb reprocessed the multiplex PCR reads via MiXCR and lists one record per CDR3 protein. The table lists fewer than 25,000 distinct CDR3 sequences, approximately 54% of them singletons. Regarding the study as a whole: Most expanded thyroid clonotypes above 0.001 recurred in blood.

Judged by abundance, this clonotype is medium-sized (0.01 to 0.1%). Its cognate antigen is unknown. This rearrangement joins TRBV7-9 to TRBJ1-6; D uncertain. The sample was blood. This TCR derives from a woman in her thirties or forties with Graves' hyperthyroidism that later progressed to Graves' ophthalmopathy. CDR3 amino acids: CASSLRRENSPLHF. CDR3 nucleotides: TGTGCCAGCAGCTTGAGACGGGAGAATTCACCCCTCCACTTT. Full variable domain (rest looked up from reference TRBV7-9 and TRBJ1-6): DTGVSQNPRHKITKRGQNVTFRCDPISEHNRLYWYRQTLGQGPEFLTYFQNEAQLEKSRLLSDRFSAERPKGSFSTLEIQRTEQGDSAMYLCASSLRRENSPLHFGNGTRLTVT.